This T cell receptor (beta chain) was documented in a study of graft-versus-host responses after intestinal transplantation. CDR3 length: 12 amino acids. Germline CDR1 and CDR2: LNHDA and SQIVND (reference sequence). With 5 bases removed from V and 8 bases from J, the gap between germline ends came to 11 bases. Measured with immunoSEQ multiplex PCR; TCRdb has only the in-frame clones, and not every one. Here the sample spans 20,000 or so clones, around 90% being singletons. The sequenced sample was PBMCs, obtained less than 400 days after transplant. The sequence was collected from a human patient who received an intestinal transplant, so some T cells may come from the graft donor. The chain carries TRBV19 and TRBJ2-3, with D possibly TRBD1 on 5 matching bases. The CDR3 is CASSGGRATQYF. The CDR3 DNA is TGTGCCAGTAGTGGCGGCAGGGCTACGCAGTATTTT. Together with reference TRBV19 and TRBJ2-3, the CDR3 gives the full variable domain: DGGITQSPKYLFRKEGQNVTLSCEQNLNHDAMYWYRQDPGQGLRLIYYSQIVNDFQKGDIAEGYSVSREKKESFPLTVTSAQKNPTAFYLCASSGGRATQYFGPGTRLTVL.